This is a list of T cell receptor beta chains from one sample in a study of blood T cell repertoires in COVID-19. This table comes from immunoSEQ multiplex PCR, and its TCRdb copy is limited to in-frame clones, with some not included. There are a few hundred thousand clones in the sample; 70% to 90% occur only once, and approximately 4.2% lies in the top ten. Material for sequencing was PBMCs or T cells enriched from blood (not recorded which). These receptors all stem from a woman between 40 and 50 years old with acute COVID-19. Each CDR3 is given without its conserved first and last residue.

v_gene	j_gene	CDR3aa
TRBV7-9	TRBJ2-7	ASSLRSGRIYEQY
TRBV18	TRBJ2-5	ASSLLRQGQETQY
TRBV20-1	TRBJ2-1	SASSGVSSYNEQF
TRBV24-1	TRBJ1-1	ATSDFPTTDQGSTEAF
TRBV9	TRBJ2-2	ASTPTGVGELF
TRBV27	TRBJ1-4	ASSTAWGEEVEKLF
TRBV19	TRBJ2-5	ASSIISAGAETQY
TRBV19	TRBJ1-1	ASSILGETEAF
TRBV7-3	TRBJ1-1	ASSLEGARNTEAF
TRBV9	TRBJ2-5	ASSFGRGQETQY
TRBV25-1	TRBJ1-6	ASSDQKRGWNSPLH
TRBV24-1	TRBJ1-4	ATSDSGEKLF
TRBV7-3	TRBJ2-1	ASSLDSTGTDEQF
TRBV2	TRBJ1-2	ASRNVDRALDGYT
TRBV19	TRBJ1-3	ASILRGGNTIY
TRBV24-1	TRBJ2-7	ATSPPGGSYEQY
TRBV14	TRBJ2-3	ASSQEDGGRFPGYTDTQY
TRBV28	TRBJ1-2	ASSFETYNYGYT
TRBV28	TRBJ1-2	ASSFSDLGYT
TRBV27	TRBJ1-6	ASSTGSGSPLH
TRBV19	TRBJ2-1	ASSIVGRNEQF
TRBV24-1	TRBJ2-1	ATSDALAGSYNEQF
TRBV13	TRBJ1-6	ASSLGRGLSPLH
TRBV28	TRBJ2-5	ASRSGRGYQETQY
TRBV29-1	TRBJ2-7	SAAKGSSESSYEQY